The TCR beta chain under discussion was sequenced for a study of T cell changes during pregnancy in multiple sclerosis. Sequencing was performed with immunoSEQ multiplex PCR; in TCRdb, only in-frame clones are kept and a portion is missing. The data hold tens of thousands of clones, with about 94% observed a single time. The TCR comes from a female donor with multiple sclerosis, enrolled in a pregnancy study. The input for sequencing was CD4+ T cells from peripheral blood mononuclear cells, taken after pregnancy.

The CDR3 coding sequence is TGCGCCAGCAGCTACAAGGGGCCAGGGGGCAACACTGAAGCTTTCTTT. Encoded protein: CASSYKGPGGNTEAFF. The chain uses TRBV5-1 and TRBJ1-1, with 8 bases lining up with TRBD1. Germline values: CDR1 SGHRS, CDR2 YFSETQ. With 3 bases clipped from V and 2 bases from J, the junction kept 9 bases outside the gene matches. The CDR3 is made up of 16 amino acids.